This T cell receptor beta chain came from a study of PD-L1 blockade in urothelial cancer. As for the study in general: Among blood samples, the median T cell count was 130,000 to 150,000. General study results and limits: Tumor-associated TCR clones expanded more in blood at 3 weeks in patients with durable benefit.

Details on this clone: The antigen is not known.

Germline CDR1 reads MNHEY; CDR2 reads SMNVEV (reference sequence). The CDR3 is made up of 15 amino acids. J lost 7 bases, V lost 2 bases, and 7 bases had no gene match. Time point indicated: pretreatment peripheral blood. Patients yielded 1 to 8 samples each, pretreatment and on-treatment. The protocol was immunoSEQ multiplex PCR, while the TCRdb copy is restricted to in-frame clones and leaves out a portion. Of approximately 90,000 clones in the sample, nearly 90% were seen once. The sample in question was PBMCs, obtained around atezolizumab (anti-PD-L1) treatment. The rearrangement uses TRBV27 and TRBJ2-7; 11 bases agree with TRBD2. The source of this sequence is a man aged 60 to 69 with urothelial cancer. The CDR3 DNA sequence: TGTGCCAGCAGTTTAAAGCAGGCTAGCGGGGGGGAGCAGTACTTC. The encoded protein is CASSLKQASGGEQYF.